A single T cell receptor (beta chain) is shown here with its context. In its sample, this clonotype was seen many times. No cognate antigen has been identified for it. Base quality data are lacking; no much larger clone is found one base away. These data are taken from a study of Graves' ophthalmopathy and Graves' hyperthyroidism listed by TCRdb under 2018. Notes on the research overall: Peripheral blood was collected at initial diagnosis, prior to any treatment. Once sampling was done, hyperthyroidism patients were given methimazole at a starting dose of 30 mg daily, while ophthalmopathy patients were given high-dose intravenous methylprednisolone. The roughly 90 discovery patients were divided at random into training and test sets in a 7:3 ratio. The study used signatures of the TCR beta repertoire to tell Graves' ophthalmopathy apart from Graves' hyperthyroidism and to predict which patients would progress to ophthalmopathy. The independent validation cohort included some 19 hyperthyroidism patients plus 17 patients who later progressed from hyperthyroidism to ophthalmopathy. In over five hyperthyroidism patients, the T-cell repertoires found in thyroid tissue were compared with those found in blood. In total, 135 blood samples were TCR-sequenced: fewer than 50 ophthalmopathy, 80 or so hyperthyroidism and some 17 hyperthyroidism-to-ophthalmopathy patients. To explore V-J signatures that distinguish ophthalmopathy from hyperthyroidism, a discovery set of 100 patients was enrolled, made up of around 44 with ophthalmopathy and 55 to 65 with stable hyperthyroidism.

Stable hyperthyroidism was defined as no progression to ophthalmopathy within 18 months of follow-up. Patients with hyperthyroidism were aged 18 to 65 years, had been newly diagnosed, and had a disease duration of less than 2 months. Patients were excluded if they had other autoimmune diseases, uncontrolled infections, pregnancy or lactation. Diagnosis relied on clinical symptoms, serum thyroxine, TRAb, thyroid ultrasound and orbital computed tomography. Using Ficoll-Paque density gradient centrifugation, PBMCs were isolated from about 9.4 ml of fresh peripheral blood. Trizol reagent was used to extract the total RNA, and its quality was then checked on an Agilent 2100 Bioanalyzer. The study at large found these results: No statistical method was used to set the sample size in advance, and the investigators knew which group each participant was assigned to. Most expanded thyroid clonotypes with a frequency above 0.001 also appeared in blood, which suggests that blood repertoires may reflect the immune response in the thyroid. In validation, the model predicted ophthalmopathy progression with 55% to 71% sensitivity and 72.22% specificity; 12 predicted patients were CT-confirmed with GO in a median of around 6.5 months. Ophthalmopathy was separated from stable hyperthyroidism by the 13-signature model with more than 85% sensitivity and 81% to 84% specificity in cross-validation and with 80%/75% in the test set.

The CDR3 holds 16 amino acids from the cysteine to the phenylalanine. Of the read, only the CDR3 DNA is kept; its 48 bases are in frame from base 1. Relative to germline, V is 1 base shorter and J is 2 bases shorter, with 14 bases between their ends. The germline V gene (reference sequence) sets CDR1 to LNHDA and CDR2 to SQIVND. For repertoire sequencing, TCR beta CDR3 regions were amplified from RNA transcripts. A first-round RT-PCR used HTBI primers with the Qiagen OneStep RT-PCR kit, followed by a second-round multiplex PCR, size selection and purification. Sequencing of the libraries was carried out on an Illumina HiSeq2000 in paired-end mode with 100 bp reads. In the source study's methods: Reads were processed with SOAPnuke, discarding reads with adapters, uncalled bases, mean Phred below 15, or no exact constant-primer or identifier match. COPE v1.2.5 was used to merge high-quality paired reads. Each unique nucleotide sequence was defined as a clonotype, and clonotypes were aligned to IMGT TRB V, D and J references with MiTCR v1.1. The analysis was limited to V-J combinations with a frequency above 0.0001, which together covered approximately 99% of the repertoires. For each V-J combination, a TCR clonal expansion and chaos score was defined as the ratio of F50 clonal expansion to chaos observed in the TCRdist matrix. Features were reduced by Welch's t-statistics and random forest to some 13 V-J combinations, which fed a naive Bayes classifier. Thyroid-blood repertoire similarity was quantified with the Morisita-Horn index. TCRdb itself trimmed the public reads at Q25 with fastp, ran MiXCR and retained productive beta chains. All rows with the same CDR3 protein become a single entry with the most common DNA and genes. TCRdb's processing, not the authors', yielded these V and J calls. The sample profile shows roughly 420,000 distinct CDR3 sequences; more than 20% of them were found once. The biggest ten clones account for 2.5% to 3% of the sample.

This TCR was recovered from a woman aged 18-29 years with stable Graves' hyperthyroidism. Donor details come from another sample of the same person, matched by shared clones. Sequences were obtained from peripheral blood. The sequence is built from TRBV19 and TRBJ2-5, and the D gene may be TRBD2, 5 bases matching. The CDR3 sequence is CASSIGRLREQETQYF. The DNA sequence is as follows: TGTGCCAGTAGTATAGGCCGACTTCGGGAACAAGAGACCCAGTACTTC.